This is a list of T cell receptor beta chains from one sample in a study of cytomegalovirus exposure and HLA in healthy donors. Clones were sequenced by immunoSEQ multiplex PCR, and TCRdb holds only the in-frame ones, with some missing. The sample carries some 140,000 clones, approximately 78% recorded once. The sample consisted of PBMCs. Source of these receptors: a woman aged 50 to 60 in good health and CMV-seropositive. CDR3s include the opening cysteine and the closing phenylalanine or tryptophan. Each record gives: D gene, J gene, V gene, clone size, CDR3 DNA, CDR3 protein. D genes are given only for firm matches. Part of the rows lack a size; the others show once, few, many or a class for expanded clones.

d_call: NA
j_call: TRBJ2-7
v_call: TRBV6-5
clone_size: once
cdr3_nt: TGTGCCAGCAGTTACTCTCAGGGGGGGCAGTACTTC
cdr3_aa: CASSYSQGGQYF

d_call: NA
j_call: TRBJ1-1
v_call: TRBV5-4
clone_size: NA
cdr3_nt: TGTGCCAGCAGCTTGACGACAGGCATGAACACTGAAGCTTTCTTT
cdr3_aa: CASSLTTGMNTEAFF

d_call: TRBD1
j_call: TRBJ2-1
v_call: TRBV5-1
clone_size: NA
cdr3_nt: TGCGCCAGCAGCTTGTCCACAGGGGGCGACAATGAGCAGTTCTTC
cdr3_aa: CASSLSTGGDNEQFF

d_call: NA
j_call: TRBJ1-1
v_call: TRBV6-5
clone_size: NA
cdr3_nt: TGTGCCAGCAGGATAGACGGACTCATGAACACTGAAGCTTTCTTT
cdr3_aa: CASRIDGLMNTEAFF

d_call: NA
j_call: TRBJ1-2
v_call: TRBV28
clone_size: NA
cdr3_nt: TGTGCCAGCAGCTTGGTCGACATTTCCTATGGCTACACCTTC
cdr3_aa: CASSLVDISYGYTF

d_call: TRBD2
j_call: TRBJ2-3
v_call: TRBV18
clone_size: few
cdr3_nt: TGTGCCAGCTCACTCCTCGGGGGGGGCACAGATACGCAGTATTTT
cdr3_aa: CASSLLGGGTDTQYF

d_call: TRBD1
j_call: TRBJ2-3
v_call: TRBV6-4
clone_size: NA
cdr3_nt: TGTGCCAGCAGAGAAAGCCTAGGGGGCGGTACGCAGTATTTT
cdr3_aa: CASRESLGGGTQYF

d_call: NA
j_call: TRBJ1-1
v_call: TRBV10-3
clone_size: NA
cdr3_nt: TGTGTCATCAGAGGGGGACTAGCTAACACTGAAGCTTTCTTT
cdr3_aa: CVIRGGLANTEAFF

d_call: TRBD1
j_call: TRBJ2-3
v_call: TRBV18
clone_size: NA
cdr3_nt: TGTGCCAACTCACCGGACAGGCGCACAGATACGCAGTATTTT
cdr3_aa: CANSPDRRTDTQYF

d_call: TRBD2
j_call: TRBJ2-5
v_call: TRBV4-1
clone_size: NA
cdr3_nt: TGCGCCAGCAGCCTCGCAACTAGCGGGGGGTTATTGGGGGAGACCCAGTACTTC
cdr3_aa: CASSLATSGGLLGETQYF

d_call: TRBD1
j_call: TRBJ1-1
v_call: TRBV6-1
clone_size: NA
cdr3_nt: TGTGCCAGCAGTGTTAGAGACAGGGTCACTGAAGCTTTCTTT
cdr3_aa: CASSVRDRVTEAFF

d_call: NA
j_call: TRBJ2-7
v_call: TRBV27
clone_size: NA
cdr3_nt: TGTGCCAGCAGTTTACTCGGACAGTCCTACGAGCAGTACTTC
cdr3_aa: CASSLLGQSYEQYF

d_call: NA
j_call: TRBJ2-5
v_call: TRBV13
clone_size: NA
cdr3_nt: TGTGCCAGCAGCCCCCGTACACAAGAGACCCAGTACTTC
cdr3_aa: CASSPRTQETQYF

d_call: TRBD1
j_call: TRBJ1-5
v_call: TRBV4-3
clone_size: NA
cdr3_nt: TGCGCCAGCAGCCAAGAAACAGGGGGCAATCAGCCCCAGCATTTT
cdr3_aa: CASSQETGGNQPQHF

d_call: NA
j_call: TRBJ1-1
v_call: TRBV5-1
clone_size: once
cdr3_nt: TGCGCCAGCAGCTCAACAGGGACGGGCACTGAAGCTTTCTTT
cdr3_aa: CASSSTGTGTEAFF

d_call: NA
j_call: TRBJ2-7
v_call: TRBV19
clone_size: few
cdr3_nt: TGTGCCAGTAGTGCCAGGGGTCAGTATAACATCTACGAGCAGTACTTC
cdr3_aa: CASSARGQYNIYEQYF

d_call: NA
j_call: TRBJ1-5
v_call: TRBV6-5
clone_size: NA
cdr3_nt: TGTGCCAGCAGTGTACAAGGCCCGGGGGGTCAGCCCCAGCATTTT
cdr3_aa: CASSVQGPGGQPQHF

d_call: TRBD2
j_call: TRBJ2-1
v_call: TRBV9
clone_size: NA
cdr3_nt: TGTGCCAGCAGCGAGAGTCTAGCGGGGGGGCATGAGCAGTTCTTC
cdr3_aa: CASSESLAGGHEQFF

d_call: TRBD2
j_call: TRBJ2-1
v_call: TRBV7-8
clone_size: NA
cdr3_nt: TGTGCCAGCAGCCCAAGTCTCCGGGAGGGGACCTACAATGAGCAGTTCTTC
cdr3_aa: CASSPSLREGTYNEQFF

d_call: TRBD1
j_call: TRBJ2-2
v_call: TRBV9
clone_size: NA
cdr3_nt: TGTGCCAGCAGCGTATACAGGGGGCTGGCCGGGGAGCTGTTTTTT
cdr3_aa: CASSVYRGLAGELFF

d_call: TRBD1
j_call: TRBJ2-3
v_call: TRBV5-1
clone_size: once
cdr3_nt: TGCGCCAGCAGTGAACCGGGACAGATCACAGATACGCAGTATTTT
cdr3_aa: CASSEPGQITDTQYF

d_call: TRBD1
j_call: TRBJ1-2
v_call: TRBV6-5
clone_size: NA
cdr3_nt: TGTGCCAGCAGTTACACAGGGGAGACTGATGGCTACACCTTC
cdr3_aa: CASSYTGETDGYTF

d_call: NA
j_call: TRBJ1-4
v_call: TRBV6-1
clone_size: NA
cdr3_nt: TGTGCCAGCAGTGCGGGTGCAACTAATGAAAAACTGTTTTTT
cdr3_aa: CASSAGATNEKLFF

d_call: TRBD2
j_call: TRBJ2-1
v_call: TRBV5-1
clone_size: NA
cdr3_nt: TGCGCCAGCAGCCCGGGACTAGCGGGAGGAAGGCATGAGCAGTTCTTC
cdr3_aa: CASSPGLAGGRHEQFF

d_call: NA
j_call: TRBJ2-2
v_call: TRBV9
clone_size: NA
cdr3_nt: TGTGCCAGCAGCGTAGGCCCGGGGGAGACCGGGGAGCTGTTTTTT
cdr3_aa: CASSVGPGETGELFF

d_call: TRBD1
j_call: TRBJ1-2
v_call: TRBV6-5
clone_size: NA
cdr3_nt: TGTGCCAGCAGAGAAACAGGGGGCGCTTCTGGCTACACCTTC
cdr3_aa: CASRETGGASGYTF

d_call: NA
j_call: TRBJ2-7
v_call: TRBV6-1
clone_size: NA
cdr3_nt: TGTGCCAGCAGTGAGACAGGATACGCCTACGAGCAGTACTTC
cdr3_aa: CASSETGYAYEQYF

d_call: NA
j_call: TRBJ2-5
v_call: TRBV7-2
clone_size: NA
cdr3_nt: TGTGCCAGCAGCTTAGGAAAGCTGTACCAAGAGACCCAGTACTTC
cdr3_aa: CASSLGKLYQETQYF

d_call: NA
j_call: TRBJ1-2
v_call: TRBV30
clone_size: NA
cdr3_nt: TGTGCCTGGAGTGTACAACTTCTAGGGGATTATGGCTACACCTTC
cdr3_aa: CAWSVQLLGDYGYTF

d_call: TRBD2
j_call: TRBJ2-3
v_call: TRBV5-1
clone_size: NA
cdr3_nt: TGCGCCAGCAGCGCGGGACTAGCGGGAGGGTACGATACGCAGTATTTT
cdr3_aa: CASSAGLAGGYDTQYF

d_call: TRBD2
j_call: TRBJ2-5
v_call: TRBV12-5
clone_size: NA
cdr3_nt: TGTGCTAGTGGTTTCGAGGGGCGGGGGGAGACCCAGTACTTC
cdr3_aa: CASGFEGRGETQYF

d_call: NA
j_call: TRBJ2-3
v_call: TRBV5-1
clone_size: NA
cdr3_nt: TGCGCCAGCAGCTTGGCGGTAAGCACAGATACGCAGTATTTT
cdr3_aa: CASSLAVSTDTQYF

d_call: TRBD1
j_call: TRBJ1-6
v_call: TRBV5-1
clone_size: NA
cdr3_nt: TGCGCCAGCAGCTTCTCCGAGACAGGGGGAGTTTCACCCCTCCACTTT
cdr3_aa: CASSFSETGGVSPLHF

d_call: NA
j_call: TRBJ1-1
v_call: TRBV2
clone_size: NA
cdr3_nt: TGTGCCAGCAGTGTGGGGGGGTACACTGAAGCTTTCTTT
cdr3_aa: CASSVGGYTEAFF

d_call: NA
j_call: TRBJ1-2
v_call: TRBV15
clone_size: NA
cdr3_nt: TGTGCCACCAGCAGGGACAGCCGACTCCACTCAGATGGCTACACCTTC
cdr3_aa: CATSRDSRLHSDGYTF

d_call: NA
j_call: TRBJ1-1
v_call: TRBV10-3
clone_size: NA
cdr3_nt: TGTGCCATCAGTGAGTCGAAAAGGCAGGGGACGAACACTGAAGCTTTCTTT
cdr3_aa: CAISESKRQGTNTEAFF

d_call: NA
j_call: TRBJ2-5
v_call: TRBV7-9
clone_size: NA
cdr3_nt: TGTGCCAGCAGCTTTTGGCAGGGAGAGACCCAGTACTTC
cdr3_aa: CASSFWQGETQYF

d_call: TRBD2
j_call: TRBJ2-3
v_call: TRBV11-2
clone_size: NA
cdr3_nt: TGTGCCAGCAGCTACCTAGCGGGAGGTGCGGGGGATACGCAGTATTTT
cdr3_aa: CASSYLAGGAGDTQYF

d_call: NA
j_call: TRBJ1-3
v_call: TRBV7-9
clone_size: once
cdr3_nt: TGTGCCAGCAGCTTAATGGGCCAGGGTTTAAACACCATATATTTT
cdr3_aa: CASSLMGQGLNTIYF

d_call: TRBD2
j_call: TRBJ2-1
v_call: TRBV4-2
clone_size: NA
cdr3_nt: TGTGCCAGCAGCCTCCAGGGAGGGCCCAATGAGCAGTTCTTC
cdr3_aa: CASSLQGGPNEQFF

d_call: TRBD2
j_call: TRBJ2-3
v_call: TRBV5-1
clone_size: NA
cdr3_nt: TGCGCCAGCAGTCGTTGGGAAGGGGCGGGAGGAGATACGCAGTATTTT
cdr3_aa: CASSRWEGAGGDTQYF

d_call: TRBD2
j_call: TRBJ2-1
v_call: TRBV28
clone_size: NA
cdr3_nt: TGTGCCAGCGAAGCCTTGGTGACTAGCGGCGACAATGAGCAGTTCTTC
cdr3_aa: CASEALVTSGDNEQFF

d_call: NA
j_call: TRBJ1-2
v_call: TRBV11-1
clone_size: NA
cdr3_nt: TGTGCCAGCAGCTTAGAGCGGGAGTATGGCTACACCTTC
cdr3_aa: CASSLEREYGYTF

d_call: TRBD1
j_call: TRBJ2-5
v_call: TRBV28
clone_size: NA
cdr3_nt: TGTGCCAGCAGTTCCGGGACAGGGGGAGAGACCCAGTACTTC
cdr3_aa: CASSSGTGGETQYF

d_call: NA
j_call: TRBJ2-3
v_call: TRBV13
clone_size: NA
cdr3_nt: TGTGCCAGCAGCTCGAGATTGACAGATACGCAGTATTTT
cdr3_aa: CASSSRLTDTQYF

d_call: TRBD2
j_call: TRBJ2-7
v_call: TRBV27
clone_size: NA
cdr3_nt: TGTGCCAGCAGTTTACTCCTCCGTGGCGGGAGGGCCTACGAGCAGTACTTC
cdr3_aa: CASSLLLRGGRAYEQYF

d_call: NA
j_call: TRBJ1-2
v_call: TRBV2
clone_size: few
cdr3_nt: TGTGCCAGCAGTACGCAAGGGGGTGGTTATGGCTACACCTTC
cdr3_aa: CASSTQGGGYGYTF

d_call: NA
j_call: TRBJ2-1
v_call: TRBV7-9
clone_size: NA
cdr3_nt: TGTGCCAGCAAAGGGGGGCCGGGGGGTAATGAGCAGTTCTTC
cdr3_aa: CASKGGPGGNEQFF

d_call: NA
j_call: TRBJ2-1
v_call: TRBV6-6
clone_size: NA
cdr3_nt: TGCGCAGGGACTGCTTACAATGAGCAGTTCTTC
cdr3_aa: CAGTAYNEQFF

d_call: NA
j_call: TRBJ1-2
v_call: TRBV15
clone_size: NA
cdr3_nt: TGTGCCACCAGCGGACAGCACTATGGCTACACCTTC
cdr3_aa: CATSGQHYGYTF

d_call: NA
j_call: TRBJ2-7
v_call: TRBV7-8
clone_size: NA
cdr3_nt: TGTGCCAGCAGCGGAGTAGGATTCGAGCAGTACTTC
cdr3_aa: CASSGVGFEQYF

d_call: NA
j_call: TRBJ2-7
v_call: TRBV5-4
clone_size: few
cdr3_nt: TGTGCCAGCAGCTTGGGGACAGACGGCTACGAGCAGTACTTC
cdr3_aa: CASSLGTDGYEQYF

d_call: NA
j_call: TRBJ2-1
v_call: TRBV1
clone_size: few
cdr3_nt: TGCACCAGCAGCGCAACTGGGAATTTGGGGGGGAGCTCCTACAATGAGCAGTTCTTC
cdr3_aa: CTSSATGNLGGSSYNEQFF

d_call: TRBD2
j_call: TRBJ2-3
v_call: TRBV25-1
clone_size: few
cdr3_nt: TGTGCCAGCAGTGAATGGTTAAGCGGGGGGTTCGATACGCAGTATTTT
cdr3_aa: CASSEWLSGGFDTQYF

d_call: TRBD1
j_call: TRBJ1-1
v_call: TRBV6-1
clone_size: few
cdr3_nt: TGTGCCAGCAAAGAGCAGGGGGGAACAAGGGCTTTCTTT
cdr3_aa: CASKEQGGTRAFF

d_call: NA
j_call: TRBJ2-2
v_call: TRBV19
clone_size: NA
cdr3_nt: TGTGCCAGTAGTGCGAGCGAGACCGGGGAGCTGTTTTTT
cdr3_aa: CASSASETGELFF

d_call: TRBD1
j_call: TRBJ1-2
v_call: TRBV5-4
clone_size: NA
cdr3_nt: TGTGCCAGCAGCCCGACAGGGAACTATGGCTACACCTTC
cdr3_aa: CASSPTGNYGYTF

d_call: NA
j_call: TRBJ2-7
v_call: TRBV7-2
clone_size: NA
cdr3_nt: TGTGCCAGCAGCCGTAGTGCTAGCGCCTCCTACGAGCAGTACTTC
cdr3_aa: CASSRSASASYEQYF

d_call: TRBD1
j_call: TRBJ2-7
v_call: TRBV14
clone_size: few
cdr3_nt: TGTGCCAGCAGCCACTGGGACAGCTACGAGCAGTACTTC
cdr3_aa: CASSHWDSYEQYF

d_call: TRBD2
j_call: TRBJ2-1
v_call: TRBV28
clone_size: once
cdr3_nt: TGTGCCTCGTTGGGGCTGAGCGGGAGGAGCTCCTACAATGAGCAGTTCTTC
cdr3_aa: CASLGLSGRSSYNEQFF